This is a list of T cell receptor beta chains from one sample in a study of early T cells in non-severe SARS-CoV-2 infection. TCRdb ran MiXCR on the 5' RACE reads and lists one entry per CDR3 protein. The top ten clones hold approximately 2% of a sample with about 100,000 distinct CDR3 sequences, less than 15% of them seen once. Source material: whole blood. The receptors derive from an adult who was a healthcare worker with PCR-confirmed SARS-CoV-2 infection or an uninfected control (not recorded which). CDR3s include the opening cysteine and the closing phenylalanine or tryptophan. D genes are given only for firm matches. The size entry is marked missing in some rows and otherwise reads once, few, many or a size class.

clone_size	v_call	d_call	j_call	cdr3_aa	cdr3_nt
-	TRBV28	TRBD2	TRBJ2-5	CASSLSSGGLQETQYF	TGTGCCAGCAGTTTATCTAGCGGGGGGCTCCAAGAGACCCAGTACTTC
many	TRBV29-1	TRBD1	TRBJ1-1	CSVRQGVFTEAFF	TGCAGCGTCAGACAGGGAGTTTTCACTGAAGCTTTCTTT
few	TRBV28	-	TRBJ1-1	CASSLVFGLSNTEAFF	TGTGCCAGCAGTTTAGTGTTCGGGCTTTCGAACACTGAAGCTTTCTTT
-	TRBV7-2	-	TRBJ2-7	CASSLAAGYEQYF	TGTGCCAGCAGCTTAGCGGCGGGGTACGAGCAGTACTTC
few	TRBV5-1	-	TRBJ1-5	CASSLDGAMSQPQHF	TGCGCCAGCAGCTTGGACGGGGCCATGTCGCAGCCCCAGCATTTT
few	TRBV9	-	TRBJ1-1	CASSSDYVGSGTEAFF	TGTGCCAGCAGCTCTGATTACGTCGGGTCCGGCACTGAAGCTTTCTTT
many	TRBV6-1	TRBD2	TRBJ2-1	CASRTGTSGYNEQFF	TGTGCCAGCCGAACCGGGACTAGCGGATACAATGAGCAGTTCTTC
-	TRBV19	-	TRBJ2-7	CASSMLGAKEQYF	TGTGCCAGTAGTATGTTGGGGGCGAAAGAGCAGTACTTC
many	TRBV5-1	TRBD2	TRBJ2-3	CASSSRRGTSGNTDTQYF	TGCGCCAGCAGCTCCAGAAGGGGGACTAGCGGGAACACAGATACGCAGTATTTT
many	TRBV5-8	TRBD1	TRBJ2-7	CASSRGRRQGAYEQYF	TGTGCCAGCAGTCGCGGGCGTCGACAGGGAGCCTACGAGCAGTACTTC
many	TRBV5-1	-	TRBJ1-2	CASHDGRTGNYGYTF	TGCGCCAGCCATGACGGCCGAACAGGGAACTATGGCTACACCTTC
many	TRBV5-1	-	TRBJ2-1	CASSSAGPYGGSYNEQFF	TGCGCCAGCAGCTCGGCGGGACCTTACGGGGGCTCCTACAATGAGCAGTTCTTC
few	TRBV29-1	TRBD2	TRBJ2-3	CSVEAHGLGRDTQYF	TGCAGCGTTGAAGCCCACGGACTAGGTCGAGATACGCAGTATTTT
many	TRBV28	-	TRBJ1-2	CASSSDRRYGYTF	TGTGCCAGCAGTTCAGACAGGAGGTATGGCTACACCTTC
many	TRBV7-8	-	TRBJ1-1	CASSPLPRINTEAFF	TGTGCCAGCAGCCCCCTGCCAAGGATAAACACTGAAGCTTTCTTT
-	TRBV20-1	-	TRBJ1-2	CSARAGGSGYTF	TGCAGTGCTAGGGCGGGAGGAAGCGGCTACACCTTC
many	TRBV12-3/TRBV12-4	-	TRBJ2-2	CASSRRTGELFF	TGTGCCAGCAGCCGCCGAACCGGGGAGCTGTTTTTT
many	TRBV7-6	-	TRBJ2-5	CASSPARETQYF	TGTGCCAGCAGCCCCGCGAGGGAGACCCAGTACTTC
few	TRBV7-2	-	TRBJ1-6	CASSLGRNSPLHF	TGTGCCAGCAGCTTAGGTCGAAATTCACCCCTCCACTTT
many	TRBV7-8	-	TRBJ1-1	CASSLRGGVGGEPFF	TGTGCCAGCAGCTTAAGAGGGGGGGTCGGAGGGGAGCCTTTCTTT
many	TRBV4-2	TRBD1	TRBJ1-6	CASSQVDRTDSPLHF	TGTGCCAGCAGCCAAGTGGACAGGACGGATTCACCCCTCCACTTT
many	TRBV7-2	-	TRBJ2-1	CASSSPVTGGPYNEQFF	TGTGCCAGCAGCTCTCCGGTCACCGGGGGACCCTACAATGAGCAGTTCTTC
few	TRBV29-1	-	TRBJ2-3	CSAEGGGTDTQYF	TGCAGCGCCGAGGGGGGAGGGACAGATACGCAGTATTTT
many	TRBV19	-	TRBJ1-5	CASSIKGNQPQHF	TGTGCCAGTAGTATCAAGGGCAATCAGCCCCAGCATTTT
many	TRBV11-2	TRBD2	TRBJ2-2	CASSFPAGSGGNTGELFF	TGTGCCAGCAGCTTCCCGGCGGGTAGCGGGGGGAACACCGGGGAGCTGTTTTTT
-	TRBV18	-	TRBJ2-2	CASSPNGGGTEENTGELFF	TGTGCCAGCTCACCCAACGGAGGTGGCACGGAGGAGAACACCGGGGAGCTGTTTTTT
many	TRBV6-6	TRBD2	TRBJ2-2	CASSSGVVGELFF	TGTGCCAGCAGTAGCGGGGTTGTCGGGGAGCTGTTTTTT
many	TRBV28	TRBD1	TRBJ1-1	CASSPPGQLHTEAFF	TGTGCCAGCAGTCCCCCGGGACAGCTCCACACTGAAGCTTTCTTT
many	TRBV29-1	-	TRBJ1-1	CSVGYSAGEAFF	TGCAGCGTTGGGTACTCCGCCGGAGAAGCTTTCTTT
many	TRBV25-1	TRBD1	TRBJ2-5	CASSTGGIQETQYF	TGTGCCAGCAGCACAGGGGGTATTCAAGAGACCCAGTACTTC
many	TRBV6-5	-	TRBJ2-1	CASSYLRTSSYNEQFF	TGTGCCAGCAGTTACTTAAGGACAAGTTCCTACAATGAGCAGTTCTTC
many	TRBV7-8	-	TRBJ2-1	CASSLSEGSSNEQFF	TGTGCCAGCAGCTTATCTGAGGGTTCGTCCAATGAGCAGTTCTTC
few	TRBV27	-	TRBJ2-5	CASSLRGDRETQYF	TGTGCCAGCAGTTTAAGAGGGGATAGAGAGACCCAGTACTTC
few	TRBV4-2	TRBD2	TRBJ2-5	CASSQDSSGGARETQYF	TGTGCCAGCAGCCAAGATTCAAGCGGGGGGGCCCGAGAGACCCAGTACTTC
few	TRBV6-2/TRBV6-3	-	TRBJ1-5	CASSSRGGNQPQHF	TGTGCCAGCAGCAGCCGCGGGGGCAATCAGCCCCAGCATTTT
many	TRBV6-2/TRBV6-3	-	TRBJ2-2	CASSLGAGTGELFF	TGTGCCAGCAGCTTGGGTGCGGGCACCGGGGAGCTGTTTTTT
-	TRBV15	-	TRBJ2-1	CATSSLRQNNEQFF	TGTGCCACCAGCAGTCTACGGCAGAACAATGAGCAGTTCTTC
-	TRBV6-1	TRBD1	TRBJ2-2	CASKPGQVATGELFF	TGTGCCAGCAAACCAGGACAGGTGGCCACCGGGGAGCTGTTTTTT